A single sample gave rise to the 26 T cell receptor beta chains below, sequenced in a study of vaccination and CD4 T cells after COVID-19 (dated by TCRdb to between 2022 and 2023). No antigen is known for these receptors. The treatment or condition label on this specimen signifies: roughly 10-day PBMC culture with coronavirus spike peptide pools or control peptides (ViraFEST assay). Library generation was performed with PCR. For sequencing, an Illumina iSeq 100 was employed. DNA from cultured CD4+ T cells was subjected to TCR sequencing with the Oncomine TCR Beta short-read assay at the Johns Hopkins FTIC core. TCRdb itself trimmed the public reads at Q25 with fastp, ran MiXCR and retained productive beta chains. Every entry covers one CDR3 protein and lists the most common genes and DNA from its rows. The sample profile shows 9,500 to 15,000 distinct CDR3 sequences; 58% of them were found once. More than 25% of the sample is held by the ten biggest clonotypes.

Sequenced material: CD4+ T cells from blood, cultured in vitro. All receptors derive from a human donor who had recovered from COVID-19.

In its sample, this clonotype was seen a few times. V gene TRBV20-1 combines with J gene TRBJ2-3; D is ambiguous. Trimming took off 0 bases at V and 4 bases at J, with 14 bases between the two ends. Germline values: CDR1 DFQATT, CDR2 SNEGSKA (reference sequence). The CDR3 contains 15 residues. DNA of the CDR3: TGCAGTGCTAGAGAGGGATGGCTCGGCCCAGATACGCAGTATTTT. Residues: CSAREGWLGPDTQYF.

The chain combines TRBV20-1 with TRBJ2-3; no reliable D call. The CDR3 is made up of 12 amino acids. The germline gives CDR1 DFQATT, CDR2 SNEGSKA (reference sequence). V lost 6 bases and J lost 6, with 13 bases in between. The CDR3 protein is CSARPSADTQYF. The DNA for the CDR3 is TGCAGTGCGCGGCCCTCAGCGGATACGCAGTATTTT.

The rearrangement links TRBV5-1 to TRBJ2-7; the D gene is possibly TRBD2 (6 bases). The CDR3 extends over 14 amino acids. The V and J ends lost 6 bases and 4 bases respectively, with 17 bases between them. Germline CDR1 SGHRS, CDR2 YFSETQ. The CDR3 loop reads CASISPDYPYEQYF. In DNA, the CDR3 is TGCGCCAGCATATCCCCGGACTACCCTTACGAGCAGTACTTC.

The chain is built from TRBV6-2 or TRBV6-3 and TRBJ1-5; the match to TRBD1 covers 9 bases. CDR3 length: 17 residues. Germline trimming cut 5 bases from V and 2 bases from J; bases unmatched to any gene: 10. Germline CDR1 is MNHEY and CDR2 is SVGEGT. The CDR3, as DNA: TGTGCCAGCAGTGCTCAGACAGGGGGAGTGGGCAATCAGCCCCAGCATTTT. This translates into CASSAQTGGVGNQPQHF.

This chain links TRBV19 with TRBJ2-7; 10 bases are a match to TRBD1. This CDR3 is 15 amino acids long. After removal of 3 bases from V and 2 bases from J, the junction contained 4 bases not matched to a gene. Per the germline V gene, CDR1 is LNHDA and CDR2 is SQIVND (reference sequence). CDR3 in DNA: TGTGCCAGTAGTATCGCCGGGACAGGGGCCTACGAGCAGTACTTC. This sequence encodes CASSIAGTGAYEQYF.

The chain joins TRBV30 to TRBJ1-5, with D possibly matching TRBD1 (6 bases). V gave up 1 base and J gave up 6 bases, with 13 bases separating them. The germline gives CDR1 GTSNPN, CDR2 SVGIG (reference sequence). CDR3 length: 14 residues. This CDR3 reads CAWSAGDGFQPQHF. In DNA form, the CDR3 reads TGTGCCTGGAGTGCAGGGGACGGGTTTCAGCCCCAGCATTTT.

This clonotype was observed once. The rearrangement links TRBV20-1 to TRBJ2-5; D is possibly TRBD1 (6 bases). Trimming removed 5 bases at V and 4 bases at J, with 14 bases between. The CDR3 length is 13 residues. CDR1 is DFQATT, CDR2 SNEGSKA, per germline (reference sequence). In DNA, the CDR3 is TGCAGTGCTCGCGGAACAGGGCTAGAGACCCAGTACTTC. Its protein product is CSARGTGLETQYF.

By its share, this clonotype is large. Germline and junction disagree at one end, which may indicate a read error. The chain has TRBV27 and TRBJ1-1, with no clear D. The CDR3 contains 9 residues. Germline assignment: CDR1 MNHEY and CDR2 SMNVEV (reference sequence). This chain's CDR3 is CASPPEAFF. The CDR3 nucleotides read TGTGCCAGCCCCCCTGAGGCTTTCTTT.

The gene calls are TRBV20-1 and TRBJ1-5, with unresolved D. Germline CDR1 is DFQATT and CDR2 is SNEGSKA (reference sequence). V lost 3 bases and J 11 bases, leaving 11 bases between the germline ends. The length of the CDR3 is 11 residues. The CDR3 loop is CSARQGGTQHF. Here the CDR3 DNA reads TGCAGTGCTAGGCAAGGTGGGACCCAGCATTTT.

A few counts support this clonotype. The chain recombines TRBV28 with TRBJ1-1; D unresolved. Per germline, CDR1 MDHEN and CDR2 SYDVKM. V was clipped by 4 bases and J by 2 bases, with 8 bases between them. The CDR3 is 13 amino acids. The CDR3 DNA reads as TGTGCCAGCAGTTCTACAGCTAACACTGAAGCTTTCTTT. Residues: CASSSTANTEAFF.

The chain links TRBV11-3 to TRBJ2-7, with D perhaps assigned TRBD1 or TRBD2 (6 bases each). The CDR3 covers 15 residues. Trimming pared 0 bases from V and 7 bases from J, leaving 16 bases between. Per the germline V gene, CDR1 is SGHNT and CDR2 is YENEEA. The CDR3 loop reads CASSLDLRGTWEQYF. The CDR3 DNA sequence: TGTGCCAGCAGCTTAGATTTAAGGGGGACTTGGGAGCAGTACTTC.

V usage is TRBV20-1 and J usage is TRBJ2-5; no definite D call. This CDR3 is built from 13 residues. In germline, CDR1 is DFQATT, CDR2 SNEGSKA (reference sequence). Trimming removed 2 bases from V and 2 bases from J, with 9 bases in between. The chain's CDR3 is CSARWTHQETQYF. The CDR3 region has the DNA TGCAGTGCTAGATGGACCCATCAAGAGACCCAGTACTTC.

The CDR3 DNA reads as TGCAGTGCCGAGCGTGGGGGCGTCCAAGAGACCCAGTACTTC. Amino acid sequence: CSAERGGVQETQYF. The chain employs TRBV20-1 and TRBJ2-5; TRBD1 might be the D (6 bases). Germline V CDR1 and CDR2: DFQATT, SNEGSKA (reference sequence). The V end lost 6 bases, the J end lost 1 base, and 15 bases lay between the germline ends. This CDR3 is built from 14 residues.

The chain uses TRBV7-2 and TRBJ2-3; D is unclear. Trimming took 2 bases from V and 2 from J, leaving 8 bases between them. Germline V gene sequence: CDR1 SGHTA, CDR2 FQGNSA. The CDR3 sequence is 14 residues long. The CDR3 coding sequence is TGTGCCAGCAGCTTACGCAGGTCCACAGATACGCAGTATTTT. Its protein product is CASSLRRSTDTQYF.

This clonotype was picked up a small number of times. The chain combines TRBV12-3 or TRBV12-4 with TRBJ1-1; TRBD1 aligns across 10 bases. The trim removed 1 base at V and 5 bases at J, leaving 7 bases unmatched. This CDR3 spans 16 amino acids. CDR3 nucleotide sequence: TGTGCCAGCAGTTTAGTAGTCGGGACAGGGGCAACTGAAGCTTTCTTT. This codes for CASSLVVGTGATEAFF.

This clonotype was seen only once. The gene calls are TRBV6-1 and TRBJ2-1; 9 positions match TRBD2. The junction had 9 bases not matched to a gene; V was cut back by 8 bases and J by 7 bases. This CDR3 is 14 amino acids long. Germline CDR1 and CDR2: MNHNS and SASEGT. The CDR3 DNA reads as TGTGCCAGCTCCGGGCGGGGGGGCCGAAATGAGCAGTTCTTC. Amino acids: CASSGRGGRNEQFF.

The chain carries TRBV27 and TRBJ1-4; TRBD1 is a possible D gene (5 bases). Trimming took off 5 bases at V and 8 bases at J, with 15 bases between the two ends. Germline CDR1 MNHEY, CDR2 SMNVEV (reference sequence). This CDR3 region has 14 residues. The CDR3, as DNA: TGTGCCAGCAGTCGGGCGGGGGGTTGGGAAAAACTGTTTTTT. It specifies CASSRAGGWEKLFF.

This clonotype was found a few times. J is TRBJ1-2 and V is TRBV20-1; a possible D gene is TRBD1 (6 bases). Trimming cost V 6 bases and J 4 bases, with 15 bases left between them. Germline CDR1 and CDR2: DFQATT and SNEGSKA (reference sequence). This CDR3 has 13 residues. The CDR3 here is CSATAGDTYGYTF. The CDR3 nucleotides are TGCAGTGCCACGGCGGGGGACACCTATGGCTACACCTTC.

The chain employs TRBV11-2 and TRBJ2-7, with TRBD1 matching over 8 bases. Trimming cost V 5 bases and J 3 bases; bases outside gene matches: 9. From germline, CDR1 is SGHAT and CDR2 FQNNGV. This CDR3 spans 15 amino acids. The CDR3 here is CASSPLGTGGYEQYF. CDR3 bases: TGTGCCAGCAGCCCCCTGGGGACAGGAGGCTACGAGCAGTACTTC.

The chain joins TRBV7-9 to TRBJ2-2; 10 bases align to TRBD2. Germline V gene lookup returns CDR1 SEHNR and CDR2 FQNEAQ (reference sequence). CDR3 size: 15 residues. Trimming at V came to 4 bases and at J to 6 bases, leaving 5 bases not matched to a gene. This chain's CDR3 is CASSSSGRGAGELFF. DNA for the CDR3: TGTGCCAGCAGCTCTAGCGGGAGAGGGGCCGGGGAGCTGTTTTTT.

This chain uses TRBV25-1 with TRBJ2-1, with 8 positions matching TRBD2. The V gene end was trimmed by 3 bases and the J gene end by 1 base; junction bases not matched to a gene: 2. The CDR3 covers 15 residues. CDR1 and CDR2 from the germline V gene are MGHDK and SYGVNS. In DNA, the CDR3 is TGTGCCAGCAGTGAGTCGGGAGGGTCCTACAATGAGCAGTTCTTC. It translates to CASSESGGSYNEQFF.

The chain combines TRBV7-2 with TRBJ2-5; 13 bases line up with TRBD2. V gave up 5 bases and J gave up 5 bases; unmatched junction bases: 5. CDR3 length: 15 residues. Germline CDR1 reads SGHTA; CDR2 reads FQGNSA. The CDR3 DNA is TGTGCCAGCAGCCCGACTAGCGGGGGGTGGGAGACCCAGTACTTC. Translating gives CASSPTSGGWETQYF.

The rearrangement uses TRBV30 and TRBJ1-5; 9 bases are shared with TRBD1. Germline CDR1 and CDR2: GTSNPN and SVGIG (reference sequence). The CDR3 consists of 14 residues. V was pared by 2 bases and J by 8 bases, with 7 bases of the junction left unmatched. The CDR3 loop reads CAWSKNRGREPQHF. CDR3 nucleotides: TGTGCCTGGAGTAAAAACAGGGGGCGCGAGCCCCAGCATTTT.

The CDR3 reads CASSSFLSYEQYF. CDR3 bases: TGTGCCAGCAGCTCTTTCTTGTCCTACGAGCAGTACTTC. This chain links TRBV7-9 with TRBJ2-7; no reliable D call. This CDR3 has 13 residues. The germline V gene encodes CDR1 SEHNR and CDR2 FQNEAQ (reference sequence). Trimming stripped 4 bases from V and 1 base from J, with 8 bases between.

CDR3 DNA: TGTGCCAGCAATAATCAGGGGGACACTGAAGCTTTCTTT. Amino acids: CASNNQGDTEAFF. V usage is TRBV12-3 or TRBV12-4 and J usage is TRBJ1-1, with 7 positions matching TRBD1. V dropped 7 bases and J dropped 3; count of bases not matched to a gene: 5. The CDR3 covers 13 residues.

This clonotype showed up just once. V usage is TRBV27 and J usage is TRBJ2-1; 12 nucleotides line up with TRBD2. V trimming: 5 bases; J trimming: 4 bases; junction bases outside the gene matches: 9. Germline V gives CDR1 MNHEY, CDR2 SMNVEV (reference sequence). CDR3 size: 17 residues. CDR3 region: CASSRRLAGAQYNEQFF. CDR3 nucleotides: TGTGCCAGCAGTCGTCGACTAGCGGGGGCCCAGTACAATGAGCAGTTCTTC.